These 30 T cell receptor beta chains were sequenced from one sample in a study of T cells in Graves' hyperthyroidism and ophthalmopathy. Amplification of TCR beta CDR3 regions used RNA as the template. A set of HTBI primers served as the primers for a first-round RT-PCR of the TCR CDR3. Each CDR3 protein gets one entry after TCRdb re-called the multiplex PCR reads with MiXCR. The data contain about 250,000 distinct CDR3 sequences, about 20% of them singletons. The material sequenced was blood. The receptors shown here come from a young man with Graves' ophthalmopathy.

This clonotype was seen only a few times. The chain links TRBV15 to TRBJ1-2; no reliable D call. There are 16 residues in the CDR3. Deletions cut 5 bases from V and 0 bases from J, with 16 bases between. From germline, CDR1 is LNHNV and CDR2 YYDKDF (reference sequence). DNA for the CDR3: TGTGCCACCAGCGCCGGAGGCGGCACAGCTAACTATGGCTACACCTTC. Protein sequence: CATSAGGGTANYGYTF.

The chain couples TRBV27 to TRBJ1-5, with 7 positions matching TRBD1. The V segment lost 6 bases and the J segment 0 bases; nucleotides outside the gene matches: 8. From germline, CDR1 is MNHEY and CDR2 SMNVEV (reference sequence). The CDR3 loop spans 16 amino acids. In DNA form, the CDR3 reads TGTGCCAGCAGAAATAGACAGGGTCTTAGCAATCAGCCCCAGCATTTT. Translated: CASRNRQGLSNQPQHF.

CDR3 DNA sequence: TGTGCCAGTAGTATTGAGGGAACCACCTACGAGCAGTACTTC. Encoded protein: CASSIEGTTYEQYF. This chain connects TRBV19 to TRBJ2-7, with D possibly being TRBD2 (5 bases). The V gene lost 3 bases and the J gene lost 2 bases, with 11 bases spanning the gap. CDR1 and CDR2 from the germline V gene are LNHDA and SQIVND (reference sequence). The CDR3 sequence is 14 residues long. The complete variable domain, with remaining parts taken from reference TRBV19 and TRBJ2-7, reads DGGITQSPKYLFRKEGQNVTLSCEQNLNHDAMYWYRQDPGQGLRLIYYSQIVNDFQKGDIAEGYSVSREKKESFPLTVTSAQKNPTAFYLCASSIEGTTYEQYFGPGTRLTVT.

This chain links TRBV5-1 with TRBJ2-5, with 7 bases aligning to TRBD1. The germline V gene encodes CDR1 SGHRS and CDR2 YFSETQ. This CDR3 is built from 13 residues. J lost 9 bases, V lost 4 bases, and 9 bases had no gene match. The CDR3 nucleotides are TGCGCCAGCAGCCGGACAGGCCACGGGCCCCAGTACTTC. This gives the protein CASSRTGHGPQYF. Full variable domain (remainder filled in from reference TRBV5-1 and TRBJ2-5): KAGVTQTPRYLIKTRGQQVTLSCSPISGHRSVSWYQQTPGQGLQFLFEYFSETQRNKGNFPGRFSGRQFSNSRSEMNVSTLELGDSALYLCASSRTGHGPQYFGPGTRLLVL.

Ten or more counts support this clonotype. The chain is built from TRBV11-2 and TRBJ2-3; TRBD2 matches at 11 bases. V was pared by 5 bases and J by 2 bases, with 6 bases of the junction left unmatched. Looked up from germline, CDR1 is SGHAT and CDR2 is FQNNGV. The CDR3 spans 16 residues. The CDR3 sequence: CASSPRTSGFTDTQYF. In nucleotides, the CDR3 is TGTGCCAGCAGCCCCCGGACTAGCGGGTTCACAGATACGCAGTATTTT.

The chain uses TRBV6-1 and TRBJ1-1; D may be TRBD1 (5 bases). Trimming stripped 10 bases from V and 3 bases from J, with 24 bases between. The CDR3 extends over 16 amino acids. In germline, CDR1 is MNHNS, CDR2 SASEGT. The CDR3 sequence: CATSRDGTRGYTEAFF. For the CDR3, the DNA is TGTGCCACTTCTCGAGACGGGACCCGAGGGTACACTGAAGCTTTCTTT.

In its sample, this clonotype was seen many times. The rearrangement links TRBV11-2 to TRBJ1-5; no definite D call. The V gene lost 5 bases and the J gene lost 4 bases, with 9 bases spanning the gap. CDR1 is SGHAT, CDR2 FQNNGV, per germline. This CDR3 has 13 residues. The CDR3 nucleotides are TGTGCCAGCAGCCCAAACTTTAATCAGCCCCAGCATTTT. It is translated as CASSPNFNQPQHF.

This clonotype was found many times. CDR3 nucleotide sequence: TGTGCCAGCAGCTTAGGAGGGCTAGCGGGTCACCAAGAGACCCAGTACTTC. As protein: CASSLGGLAGHQETQYF. The V call is TRBV7-8, the J call TRBJ2-5; 8 bases line up with TRBD2. CDR1 and CDR2 from the germline V gene are SGHVS and FQNEAQ. The CDR3 has 17 amino acids. V gave up 1 base and J gave up 0 bases; unmatched junction bases: 7.

This clonotype has a handful of counts. V is TRBV7-8 and J is TRBJ2-7; D might be TRBD1 or TRBD2, each matching 7 bases. CDR1 is SGHVS, CDR2 FQNEAQ, per germline. V was cut by 3 bases and J by 10 bases, with 16 bases left in between. The CDR3 totals 13 residues. CDR3 coding DNA: TGTGCCAGCAGCTTGGGGGGAGGGGGCGATCAGTACTTC. Its translation is CASSLGGGGDQYF.

A single count supports this clonotype. The chain uses TRBV7-2 and TRBJ2-5; TRBD2 might be the D (5 bases). V lost 0 bases and J lost 2, with 7 bases in between. The CDR3 loop spans 14 amino acids. Germline V gene sequence: CDR1 SGHTA, CDR2 FQGNSA. The DNA for the CDR3 is TGTGCCAGCAGCTTAGCGCGGGCGCAAGAGACCCAGTACTTC. Its translation: CASSLARAQETQYF.

This chain uses TRBV27 with TRBJ2-1; 8 positions match TRBD1. The junction had 1 base not matched to a gene; V was cut back by 5 bases and J by 7 bases. The CDR3 spans 12 residues. Germline CDR1 reads MNHEY; CDR2 reads SMNVEV (reference sequence). Written as DNA, the CDR3 is TGTGCCAGCAGTAGGACAGGGAATGAGCAGTTCTTC. This translates into CASSRTGNEQFF.

The V and J genes are TRBV27 and TRBJ2-7; possibly TRBD1 or TRBD2 for D (5 bases each). The germline CDR1 and CDR2 sequences are MNHEY and SMNVEV (reference sequence). This CDR3 is 15 amino acids long. The V gene lost 6 bases and the J gene lost 4 bases, with 19 bases spanning the gap. The CDR3: CASRPGPGFQYEQYF. Written as DNA, the CDR3 is TGTGCCAGCAGACCGGGGCCAGGTTTCCAATACGAGCAGTACTTC.

This clonotype occurred a few times. The rearrangement uses TRBV6-5 and TRBJ2-7; 8 bases fit TRBD2. V shed 2 bases, J shed 3 bases, and the junction held 9 bases outside the gene matches. This CDR3 region has 16 residues. Germline V gives CDR1 MNHEY, CDR2 SVGAGI. The CDR3 DNA follows: TGTGCCAGCAGTTACGGGGACGGGAGGGGGAGCTACGAGCAGTACTTC. It translates to CASSYGDGRGSYEQYF.

This clonotype was seen repeatedly, ten times or more. The chain links TRBV6-5 to TRBJ2-7, with TRBD1 identical over 8 bases. Germline-derived CDR1 and CDR2 are MNHEY and SVGAGI. The CDR3 is made up of 15 amino acids. V dropped 5 bases and J dropped 4; count of bases not matched to a gene: 10. Here the CDR3 reads CASSAGTGGRYEQYF. In nucleotides, the CDR3 is TGTGCCAGCAGTGCTGGGACAGGAGGGAGATACGAGCAGTACTTC.

This clonotype turned up a few times. The chain couples TRBV27 to TRBJ2-1, with TRBD2 matching 10 bases. The V segment lost 5 bases and the J segment 4 bases; nucleotides outside the gene matches: 14. Per germline, CDR1 MNHEY and CDR2 SMNVEV (reference sequence). CDR3 length: 18 residues. CDR3: CASSQHRAGTSEYNEQFF. In DNA, the CDR3 is TGTGCCAGCAGTCAGCACCGCGCCGGGACTAGCGAGTACAATGAGCAGTTCTTC.

This clonotype was seen only a few times. CDR3 region: CASSLSRVRGTEAFF. CDR3 bases: TGCGCCAGCAGCTTGTCCCGTGTCAGGGGGACTGAAGCTTTCTTT. The V gene is TRBV5-1, the J gene TRBJ1-1; the match to TRBD1 covers 7 bases. Looked up from germline, CDR1 is SGHRS and CDR2 is YFSETQ. The CDR3 sequence is 15 residues long. The trim removed 1 base at V and 5 bases at J, leaving 8 bases unmatched.

This clonotype was seen more than once but under ten times. This rearrangement joins TRBV6-1 to TRBJ1-6, with a tentative D call TRBD1 (6 bases). CDR1 MNHNS and CDR2 SASEGT come from the germline V gene. The V end lost 6 bases, the J end lost 7 bases, and 13 bases lay between the germline ends. The length of the CDR3 is 14 residues. This CDR3 is CASRIQGVNSPLHF. In DNA form, the CDR3 reads TGTGCCAGCAGAATACAGGGTGTGAATTCACCCCTCCACTTT.

This clonotype was observed at least ten times. V usage is TRBV28 and J usage is TRBJ2-3; TRBD2 agrees at 9 bases. Germline V gene data show CDR1 as MDHEN and CDR2 as SYDVKM. With 4 bases clipped from V and 3 bases from J, the junction kept 5 bases outside the gene matches. The CDR3 is 15 amino acids. CDR3: CASSSAGGRTDTQYF. In DNA form, the CDR3 reads TGTGCCAGCAGTTCGGCGGGAGGGAGGACAGATACGCAGTATTTT.

The chain links TRBV4-2 to TRBJ2-1, with TRBD2 matching over 7 bases. The germline V gene has CDR1 LGHNA and CDR2 YNFKEQ. After removal of 0 bases from V and 0 bases from J, the junction contained 8 bases not matched to a gene. There are 18 residues in the CDR3. For the CDR3, the DNA is TGTGCCAGCAGCCAAGAATGGGGACGGGGGGTCTCCTACAATGAGCAGTTCTTC. Encoded protein: CASSQEWGRGVSYNEQFF.

This clonotype was seen ten or more times. The rearrangement links TRBV5-1 to TRBJ2-7; D call uncertain. V lost 3 bases and J 7 bases, leaving 11 bases between the germline ends. The CDR3 runs 12 residues. The germline CDR1 and CDR2 sequences are SGHRS and YFSETQ. In DNA form, the CDR3 reads TGCGCCAGCAGCTACCAGCTCGGGGAGCAGTACTTC. Residues: CASSYQLGEQYF. The full variable domain, its missing parts supplied by reference TRBV5-1 and TRBJ2-7, is KAGVTQTPRYLIKTRGQQVTLSCSPISGHRSVSWYQQTPGQGLQFLFEYFSETQRNKGNFPGRFSGRQFSNSRSEMNVSTLELGDSALYLCASSYQLGEQYFGPGTRLTVT.

The rearrangement uses TRBV12-5 and TRBJ1-3; the D gene is possibly TRBD1 (6 bases). V was clipped by 6 bases and J by 5 bases, with 14 bases between them. The CDR3 consists of 14 residues. Germline assignment: CDR1 LGHNT and CDR2 FRNRAP. The CDR3 DNA sequence: TGTGCTAGTGGCGTAGACAGGATTAGAAACACCATATATTTT. Encoded protein: CASGVDRIRNTIYF.

This rearrangement joins TRBV28 to TRBJ2-3; TRBD1 agrees at 10 bases. This CDR3 is 15 amino acids long. Germline values: CDR1 MDHEN, CDR2 SYDVKM. V gave up 8 bases and J gave up 5 bases; unmatched junction bases: 10. The CDR3 protein is CASGSAGTGVDTQYF. The CDR3 DNA reads TGTGCCAGCGGGTCAGCGGGGACAGGGGTAGATACGCAGTATTTT.

This clonotype has a single count. The junction departs from germline at one end; a sequencing error may be responsible. The chain joins TRBV11-3 to TRBJ2-3; the D gene is possibly TRBD2 (5 bases). The germline CDR1 and CDR2 sequences are SGHNT and YENEEA. The CDR3 is made up of 17 amino acids. The CDR3 loop is CASSQDSGRAYTDTQYF. CDR3 in DNA: TGCGCCAGCAGCCAAGATTCTGGGCGGGCTTACACAGATACGCAGTATTTT.

In this sample, this clonotype turned up a few times. The V gene is TRBV2, the J gene TRBJ1-2; D possibly corresponds to TRBD1 (6 bases). V lost 7 bases and J 0 bases, leaving 12 bases between the germline ends. The CDR3 is 14 amino acids. The germline gives CDR1 SNHLY, CDR2 FYNNEI. CDR3 coding DNA: TGTGCCAGCACCTACAGGGCCACTAACTATGGCTACACCTTC. It codes for CASTYRATNYGYTF.

The rearrangement joins TRBV28 to TRBJ1-1; unclear D gene. This CDR3 spans 11 amino acids. The germline V and J ends were trimmed by 10 bases and 7 bases, with 13 bases remaining between them. From germline, CDR1 is MDHEN and CDR2 SYDVKM. The CDR3 region has the DNA TGTGCCACCTCGACAAACGGTGAAGCTTTCTTT. It translates to CATSTNGEAFF. The full variable domain, in which reference TRBV28 and TRBJ1-1 provide the parts outside the CDR3, is DVKVTQSSRYLVKRTGEKVFLECVQDMDHENMFWYRQDPGLGLRLIYFSYDVKMKEKGDIPEGYSVSREKKERFSLILESASTNQTSMYLCATSTNGEAFFGQGTRLTVV.

This clonotype showed up just a few times. V and J are TRBV20-1 and TRBJ2-7, with 7 bases lining up with TRBD2. The CDR3 is 14 residues long. Germline V gene data show CDR1 as DFQATT and CDR2 as SNEGSKA (reference sequence). V gave up 6 bases and J gave up 2 bases; unmatched junction bases: 10. CDR3: CSAQAGWGPYEQYF. DNA of the CDR3: TGCAGTGCCCAAGCGGGATGGGGCCCCTACGAGCAGTACTTC.

This chain links TRBV27 with TRBJ2-5; 8 bases match TRBD1. Germline-derived CDR1 and CDR2 are MNHEY and SMNVEV (reference sequence). The ends lost 3 bases at V and 6 bases at J; junction bases unmatched: 3. The CDR3 has 13 amino acids. Written as DNA, the CDR3 is TGTGCCAGCAGTTTCCGGACAGGGCAGACCCAGTACTTC. Its translation is CASSFRTGQTQYF.

This clonotype has a count of ten or more. V and J are TRBV28 and TRBJ2-5; 8 nucleotides align to TRBD2. Losses at the gene ends were 6 bases for V and 5 bases for J; bases not matched to a gene: 14. Per the germline V gene, CDR1 is MDHEN and CDR2 is SYDVKM. The CDR3 extends over 16 amino acids. CDR3 DNA sequence: TGTGCCAGCAGCTCGACCGAGCGGGAGATGGTGGAGACCCAGTACTTC. Protein product: CASSSTEREMVETQYF.

This clonotype was found a few times. The chain combines TRBV12-3 or TRBV12-4 with TRBJ2-7; no clear D. CDR3 length equals 13 residues. Trimming stripped 0 bases from V and 5 bases from J, with 8 bases between. The CDR3 DNA follows: TGTGCCAGCAGTTTAGCTAGTTTCCACGAGCAGTACTTC. Its protein product is CASSLASFHEQYF.

At least ten counts were recorded for this clonotype. The V and J genes are TRBV11-3 and TRBJ2-5, with 7 bases aligning to TRBD2. The V gene's germline CDR1 is SGHNT and CDR2 YENEEA. The CDR3 covers 14 residues. Unmatched junction bases numbered 4, after V lost 5 bases and J lost 1 base. The CDR3 sequence is CASSRSGVQETQYF. Here the CDR3 DNA reads TGTGCCAGCAGCCGCAGCGGGGTCCAAGAGACCCAGTACTTC.